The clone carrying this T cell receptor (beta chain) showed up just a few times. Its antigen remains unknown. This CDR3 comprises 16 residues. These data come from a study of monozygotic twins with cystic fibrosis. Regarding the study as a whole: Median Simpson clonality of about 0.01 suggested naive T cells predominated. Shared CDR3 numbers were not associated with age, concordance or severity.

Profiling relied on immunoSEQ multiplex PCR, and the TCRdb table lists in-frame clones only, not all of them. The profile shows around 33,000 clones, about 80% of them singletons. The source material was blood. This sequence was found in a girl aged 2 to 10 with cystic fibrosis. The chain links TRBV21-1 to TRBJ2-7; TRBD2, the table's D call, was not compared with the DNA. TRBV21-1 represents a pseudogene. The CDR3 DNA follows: TGTGCCAGCAGCAGAGGAACGGGGGACCCTTACTACGAGCAGTACTTC. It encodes CASSRGTGDPYYEQYF.